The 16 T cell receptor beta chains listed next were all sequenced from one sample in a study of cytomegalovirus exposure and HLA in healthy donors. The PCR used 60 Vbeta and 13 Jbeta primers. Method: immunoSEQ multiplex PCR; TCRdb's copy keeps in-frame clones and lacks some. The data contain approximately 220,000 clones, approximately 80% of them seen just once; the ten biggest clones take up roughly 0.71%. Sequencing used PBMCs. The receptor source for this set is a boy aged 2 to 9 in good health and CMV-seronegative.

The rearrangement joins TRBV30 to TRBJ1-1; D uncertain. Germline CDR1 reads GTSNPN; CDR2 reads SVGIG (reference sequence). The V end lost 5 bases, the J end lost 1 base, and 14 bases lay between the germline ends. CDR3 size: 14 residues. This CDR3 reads CAWATFIGNTEAFF. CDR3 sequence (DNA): TGTGCCTGGGCCACCTTTATCGGGAACACTGAAGCTTTCTTT.

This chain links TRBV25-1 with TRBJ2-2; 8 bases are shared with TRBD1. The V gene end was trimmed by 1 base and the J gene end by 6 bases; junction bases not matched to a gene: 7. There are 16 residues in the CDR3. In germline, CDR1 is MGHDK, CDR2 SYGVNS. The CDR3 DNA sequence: TGTGCCAGCAGTGAATCGAGGACAGGGTACGCCGGGGAGCTGTTTTTT. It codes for CASSESRTGYAGELFF.

CDR3 loop: CASSLSGSTYEQYF. The DNA of the CDR3 is TGTGCCAGCAGCCTTAGCGGGAGCACGTACGAGCAGTACTTC. This chain connects TRBV13 to TRBJ2-5; 9 bases fit TRBD2. The end of the DNA aligns better with TRBJ2-7, so the J call may be wrong. The germline gives CDR1 PRHDT, CDR2 FYEKMQ (reference sequence). The CDR3 runs to 14 residues.

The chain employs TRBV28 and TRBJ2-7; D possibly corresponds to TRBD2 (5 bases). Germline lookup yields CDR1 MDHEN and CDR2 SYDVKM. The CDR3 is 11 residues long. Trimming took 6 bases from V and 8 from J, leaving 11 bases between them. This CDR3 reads CASSSGGKQYF. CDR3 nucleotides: TGTGCCAGCAGCTCCGGAGGCAAGCAGTACTTC.

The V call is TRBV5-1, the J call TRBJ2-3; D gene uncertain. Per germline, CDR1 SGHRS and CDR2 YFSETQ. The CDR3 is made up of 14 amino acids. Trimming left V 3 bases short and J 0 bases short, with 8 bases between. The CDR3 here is CASSSLLSTDTQYF. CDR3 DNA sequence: TGCGCCAGCAGCTCCCTCCTGAGCACAGATACGCAGTATTTT.

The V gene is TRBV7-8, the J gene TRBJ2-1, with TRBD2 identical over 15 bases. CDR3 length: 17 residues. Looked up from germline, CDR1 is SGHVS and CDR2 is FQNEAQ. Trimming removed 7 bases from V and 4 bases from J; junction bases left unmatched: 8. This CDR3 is CASNRGLAGGLYNEQFF. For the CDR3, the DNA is TGTGCCAGCAACAGAGGACTAGCGGGGGGGCTTTACAATGAGCAGTTCTTC. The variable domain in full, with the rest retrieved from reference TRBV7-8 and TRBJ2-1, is GAGVSQSPRYKVAKRGQDVALRCDPISGHVSLFWYQQALGQGPEFLTYFQNEAQLDKSGLPSDRFFAERPEGSVSTLKIQRTQQEDSAVYLCASNRGLAGGLYNEQFFGPGTRLTVL.

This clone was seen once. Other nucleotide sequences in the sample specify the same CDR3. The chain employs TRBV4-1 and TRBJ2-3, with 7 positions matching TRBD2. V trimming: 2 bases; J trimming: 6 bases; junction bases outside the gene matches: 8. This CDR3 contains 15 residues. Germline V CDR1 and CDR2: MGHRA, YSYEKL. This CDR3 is CASSQPGLVGDTQYF. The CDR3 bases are TGCGCCAGCAGCCAACCTGGACTAGTCGGGGATACGCAGTATTTT.

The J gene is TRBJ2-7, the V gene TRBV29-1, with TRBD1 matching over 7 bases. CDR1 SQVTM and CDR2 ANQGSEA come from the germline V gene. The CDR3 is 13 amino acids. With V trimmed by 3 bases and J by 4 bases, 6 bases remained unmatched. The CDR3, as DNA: TGCAGCGTTGAGGTGAAGGGGGCTTACGAGCAGTACTTC. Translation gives CSVEVKGAYEQYF.

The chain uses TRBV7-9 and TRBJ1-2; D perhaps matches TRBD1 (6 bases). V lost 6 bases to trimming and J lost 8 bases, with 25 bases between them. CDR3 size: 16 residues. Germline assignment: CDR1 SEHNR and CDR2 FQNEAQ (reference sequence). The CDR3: CASREPSKTTGWGYTF. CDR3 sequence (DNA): TGTGCCAGCAGGGAACCTTCTAAAACCACAGGGTGGGGCTACACCTTC.

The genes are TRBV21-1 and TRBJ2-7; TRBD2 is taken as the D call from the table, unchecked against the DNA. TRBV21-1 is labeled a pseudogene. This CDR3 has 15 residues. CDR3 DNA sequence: TGTGCCAGCAGCCCTCGGGGCGGGAGCTCCTACGAGCAGTACTTC. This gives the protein CASSPRGGSSYEQYF.

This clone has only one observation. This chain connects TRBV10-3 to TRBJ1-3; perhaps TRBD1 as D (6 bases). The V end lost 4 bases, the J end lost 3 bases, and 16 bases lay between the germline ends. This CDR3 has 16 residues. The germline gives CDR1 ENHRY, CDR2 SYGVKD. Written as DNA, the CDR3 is TGTGCCATCAGTGCAACAGGGTTGGGTTTTGGAAACACCATATATTTT. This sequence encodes CAISATGLGFGNTIYF.

Here the CDR3 reads CASAADSGNTIYF. The CDR3 nucleotides are TGTGCCAGCGCGGCAGACTCTGGAAACACCATATATTTT. This rearrangement joins TRBV11-3 to TRBJ1-3; no firm D call. The germline V and J ends were trimmed by 8 bases and 0 bases, with 8 bases remaining between them. The germline V gene encodes CDR1 SGHNT and CDR2 YENEEA. The CDR3 runs to 13 residues. Variable domain in full (rest from reference TRBV11-3 and TRBJ1-3): EAGVVQSPRYKIIEKKQPVAFWCNPISGHNTLYWYLQNLGQGPELLIRYENEEAVDDSQLPKDRFSAERLKGVDSTLKIQPAELGDSAVYLCASAADSGNTIYFGEGSWLTVV.

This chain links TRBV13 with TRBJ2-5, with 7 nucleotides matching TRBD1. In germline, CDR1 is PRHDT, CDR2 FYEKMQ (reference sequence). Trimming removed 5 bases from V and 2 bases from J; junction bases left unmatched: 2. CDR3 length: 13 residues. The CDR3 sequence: CASSQGVQETQYF. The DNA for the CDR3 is TGTGCCAGCAGCCAGGGGGTACAAGAGACCCAGTACTTC.

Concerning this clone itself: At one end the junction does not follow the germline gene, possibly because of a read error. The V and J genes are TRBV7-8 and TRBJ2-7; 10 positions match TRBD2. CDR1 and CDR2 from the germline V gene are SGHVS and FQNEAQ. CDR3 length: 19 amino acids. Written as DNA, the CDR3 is TGTGCCAGCAGCTTAGTTGGGCTAGCGGGGGCCACAAACTCCTACGGGCAGTACTTC. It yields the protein CASSLVGLAGATNSYGQYF. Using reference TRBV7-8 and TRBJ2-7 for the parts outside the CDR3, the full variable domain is GAGVSQSPRYKVAKRGQDVALRCDPISGHVSLFWYQQALGQGPEFLTYFQNEAQLDKSGLPSDRFFAERPEGSVSTLKIQRTQQEDSAVYLCASSLVGLAGATNSYGQYFGPGTRLTVT.

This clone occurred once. CDR3 region: CASSEDRGQTDTQYF. CDR3 sequence (DNA): TGTGCCAGCAGTGAAGACAGGGGGCAAACAGATACGCAGTATTTT. This chain connects TRBV6-1 to TRBJ2-3; 9 nucleotides agree with TRBD1. V lost 1 base, J lost 3 bases, and 2 bases stayed unmatched. The germline CDR1 and CDR2 sequences are MNHNS and SASEGT. The CDR3 length is 15 residues.

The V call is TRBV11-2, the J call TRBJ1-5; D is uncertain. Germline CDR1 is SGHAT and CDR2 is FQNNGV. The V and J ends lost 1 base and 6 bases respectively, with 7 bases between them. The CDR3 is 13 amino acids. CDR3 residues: CASSLGTGQPQHF. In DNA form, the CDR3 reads TGTGCCAGCAGCTTAGGAACCGGTCAGCCCCAGCATTTT.